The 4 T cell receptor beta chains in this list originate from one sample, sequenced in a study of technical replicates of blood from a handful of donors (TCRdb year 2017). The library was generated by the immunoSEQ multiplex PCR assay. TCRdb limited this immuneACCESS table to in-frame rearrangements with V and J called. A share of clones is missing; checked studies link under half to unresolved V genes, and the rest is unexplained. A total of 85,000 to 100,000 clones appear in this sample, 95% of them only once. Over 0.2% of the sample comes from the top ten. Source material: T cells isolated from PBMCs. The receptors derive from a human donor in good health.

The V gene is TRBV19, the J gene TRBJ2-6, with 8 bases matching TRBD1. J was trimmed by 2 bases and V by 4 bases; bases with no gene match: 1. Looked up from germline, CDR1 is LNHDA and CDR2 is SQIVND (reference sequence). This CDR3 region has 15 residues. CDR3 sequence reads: CASSSRGPGANVLTF. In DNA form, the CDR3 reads TGTGCCAGTAGTAGCAGGGGGCCTGGGGCCAACGTCCTGACTTTC.

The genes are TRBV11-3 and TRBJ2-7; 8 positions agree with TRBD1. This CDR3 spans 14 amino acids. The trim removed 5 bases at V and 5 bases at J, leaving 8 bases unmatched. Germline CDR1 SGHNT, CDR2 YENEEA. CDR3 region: CASSEETGEHEQYF. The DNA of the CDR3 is TGTGCCAGCAGCGAAGAGACAGGGGAGCACGAGCAGTACTTC.

CDR3 DNA: TGTGCCAGCAGCGGCGGGACGGAGGGCCAGAATGAGCAGTTCTTC. It codes for CASSGGTEGQNEQFF. The V call is TRBV9, the J call TRBJ2-1, with D perhaps TRBD2 (6 bases). The CDR3 spans 15 residues. The germline V and J ends were trimmed by 3 bases and 7 bases, with 17 bases remaining between them. Germline CDR1 reads SGDLS; CDR2 reads YYNGEE.

The CDR3 region has the DNA TGTGCCAGCAGCTTGGTCCAGGGGAATAGGTACGAGCAGTACTTC. Residues: CASSLVQGNRYEQYF. This rearrangement joins TRBV5-6 to TRBJ2-7, with D possibly matching TRBD1 (6 bases). Germline V gives CDR1 SGHDT, CDR2 YYEEEE. Trimming took off 0 bases at V and 4 bases at J, with 14 bases between the two ends. The CDR3 is 15 residues long.